The source of this T cell receptor beta chain is a study of the immune and genomic landscape of osteosarcoma (dated by TCRdb to about 2020). Broadly, across the study: The overall cohort included 40 to 50 pediatric and adult patients with high-grade osteosarcoma, and the median age at diagnosis was approximately 25 years (range about 5-90). The goal of the study was to explain why immune checkpoint inhibitors have shown limited clinical activity in osteosarcoma. In the overall cohort, 50% to 65% of patients were male, and localized disease at diagnosis was presented by roughly 80% of patients. Poor-risk disease was overrepresented in the cohort, as 73% of patients had an unfavorable pathologic response to standard therapy and 67% had died. The osteosarcoma immunogenomic landscape was characterized by integrating TCR sequencing results with transcriptome, protein array and immunostaining data. A few patients contributed two samples from the same tumor site. The study profiled osteosarcoma specimens with whole genome, RNA and T-cell receptor sequencing plus immunohistochemistry and reverse phase protein arrays to define immunogenic potential. General findings and caveats noted by the study authors: Clonality benchmarks came from external normal skin and healthy peripheral blood data rather than matched normal tissue. Overall, productive TCR clonality was low, with a mean of 0.09 and a maximum of 0.3, which suggests limited clonal expansion of T cells. TCR productive clonality was higher in the immune-hot C3 cluster than the cold C1 cluster but still low overall. In five cases, a single hyperexpanded clone dominated the repertoire, and each of these five cases had fewer than 100 T-cell clonotypes. No statistical method determined sample size because osteosarcoma is rare and all possible samples were collected. Alongside the frozen tumor specimens, matched blood was collected from only a couple of patients.

Note on this clone: The antigen this receptor binds is unknown. Sequence at one end of the junction differs from germline and may be a read error.

The specimens were post-treatment primary, local recurrence and metastasis tumors obtained from patients with a poor prognosis. The ImmunoSEQ Assay (Adaptive Biotechnologies) was used to immunosequence the CDR3 regions of the TCR beta chain. In the authors' own workflow: TCRB rearrangements, read counts, read proportions and gene usage were exported through the ImmunoSEQ Analyzer platform. T-cell clonality was computed as 1 minus Pielou's evenness on productive rearrangements. In the clonal space homeostasis analysis, clonotypes were sorted into rare, small, medium, large or hyperexpanded (0.01 to 1 of the repertoire) bins. TCR productive clonality was compared across immune clusters C1, C2 and C3 using the Wilcoxon rank sum test. The source is immuneACCESS, and TCRdb retained only in-frame sequences with V and J called. Part of the clones is not carried over; for the studies checked, unresolved V genes explain less than half of this, and the remainder is unexplained. V, J and clone size are those of that table, while D and trimming were read from the DNA. A total of 6,000 to 7,000 clones appear in this sample, about 63% of them only once. The top ten hold approximately 15% of the sample.

The germline V gene encodes CDR1 ENHRY and CDR2 SYGVKD. The CDR3 measures 15 amino acids from cysteine to phenylalanine. Of all the DNA, just the CDR3 is kept, 45 bases in frame from base 1. The chain was built from TRBV10-3 and TRBJ1-2, with TRBD1 identical over 10 junction bases. Input material: osteosarcoma tumor tissue from the lung. The sequence came from a human donor with osteosarcoma. The DNA reads as follows: TGTGCCAGCAGTTACTCTGGGACAGGGGCGGATGGCTACACCTTC. Its product reads: CASSYSGTGADGYTF.